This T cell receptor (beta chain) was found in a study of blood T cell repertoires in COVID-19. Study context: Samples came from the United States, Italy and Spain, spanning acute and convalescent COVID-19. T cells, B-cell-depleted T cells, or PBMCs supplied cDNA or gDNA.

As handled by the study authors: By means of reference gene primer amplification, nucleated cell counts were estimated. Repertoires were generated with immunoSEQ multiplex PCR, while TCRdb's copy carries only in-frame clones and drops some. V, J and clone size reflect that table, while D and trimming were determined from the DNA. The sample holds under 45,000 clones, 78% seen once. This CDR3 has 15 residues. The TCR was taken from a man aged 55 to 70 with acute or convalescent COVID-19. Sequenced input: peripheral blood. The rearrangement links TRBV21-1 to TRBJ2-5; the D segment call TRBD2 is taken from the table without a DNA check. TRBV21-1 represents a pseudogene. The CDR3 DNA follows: TGTGCCAGCAGCACCTCCGACGCTAGCGATGAGACCCAGTACTTC. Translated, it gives CASSTSDASDETQYF.